One T cell receptor beta chain is described in this entry. No antigen is known for it. This CDR3 is 13 amino acids long. Germline V gene sequence: CDR1 SGHTA, CDR2 FQGNSA. The germline V and J ends were trimmed by 1 base and 6 bases, with 9 bases remaining between them. This sample stems from a study of OX40 agonist ivuxolimab in advanced cancers. Regarding the study as a whole: Partial responders dosed at 0.1-3.0 mg/kg displayed clonal expansion ranking among the lowest.

Sequencing used immunoSEQ multiplex PCR; TCRdb keeps in-frame clones, though not all of them. The sample lists 70,000 or so clones; about 79% were seen once. The sample was CD4+ or CD8+ T cells sorted from blood, taken in a trial of the OX40 agonist ivuxolimab. This clonotype was obtained from an adult with an advanced solid tumor such as melanoma, head and neck, liver or kidney cancer. The chain couples TRBV7-2 to TRBJ1-2; a possible D gene is TRBD1 (6 bases). The CDR3 sequence is CASSLDREDGYTF. The CDR3 DNA follows: TGTGCCAGCAGCTTAGACAGGGAGGATGGCTACACCTTC.